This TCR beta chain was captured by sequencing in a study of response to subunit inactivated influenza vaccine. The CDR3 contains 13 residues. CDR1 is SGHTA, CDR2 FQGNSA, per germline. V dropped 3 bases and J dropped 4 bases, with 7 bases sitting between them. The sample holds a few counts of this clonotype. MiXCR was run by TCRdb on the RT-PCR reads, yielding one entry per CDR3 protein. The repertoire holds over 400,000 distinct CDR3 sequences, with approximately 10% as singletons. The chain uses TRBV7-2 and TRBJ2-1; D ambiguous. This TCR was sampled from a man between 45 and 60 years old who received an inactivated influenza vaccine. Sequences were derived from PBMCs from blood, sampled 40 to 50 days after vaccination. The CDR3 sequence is CASSLDHYNEQFF. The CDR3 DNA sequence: TGTGCCAGCAGCTTGGATCATTACAATGAGCAGTTCTTC.